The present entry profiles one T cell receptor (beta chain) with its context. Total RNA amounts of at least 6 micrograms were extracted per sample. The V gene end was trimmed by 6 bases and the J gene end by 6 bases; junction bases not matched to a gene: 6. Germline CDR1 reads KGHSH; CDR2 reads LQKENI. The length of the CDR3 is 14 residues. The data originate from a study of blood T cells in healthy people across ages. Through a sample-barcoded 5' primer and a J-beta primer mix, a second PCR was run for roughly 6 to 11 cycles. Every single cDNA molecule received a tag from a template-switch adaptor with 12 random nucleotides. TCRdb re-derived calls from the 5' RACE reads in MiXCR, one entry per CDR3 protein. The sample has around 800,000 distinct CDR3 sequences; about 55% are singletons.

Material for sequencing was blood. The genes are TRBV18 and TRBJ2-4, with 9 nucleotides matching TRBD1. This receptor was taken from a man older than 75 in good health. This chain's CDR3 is CASSPTGQGNIQYF. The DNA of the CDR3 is TGTGCCAGCTCCCCAACGGGACAGGGAAACATTCAGTACTTC.